Reported below is one T cell receptor beta chain. No antigen is known for it. Per germline, CDR1 GTSNPN and CDR2 SVGIG (reference sequence). This CDR3 region has 15 residues. V was pared by 0 bases and J by 6 bases, with 17 bases between. Assay: immunoSEQ multiplex PCR; the TCRdb copy retains only in-frame clones and omits some. This table has about 93,000 clones, almost 90% appearing once. The sample originates from a study of radiotherapy plus CTLA-4 blockade in lung cancer. Overall study: Patients showed objective responses in over 15% of cases, and disease control was achieved by about 30%.

Overall study findings and caveats: Best predicting response, reportedly, were early blood T cell clone dynamics, with interferon-beta. Expansion in blood of tumor-derived TCR clones was seen after radiotherapy plus ipilimumab.

Those with chemo-refractory metastatic non-small-cell lung cancer were treated with focal radiation combined with CTLA-4 blockade using ipilimumab. V usage is TRBV30 and J usage is TRBJ1-2, with no clear D. The TCR comes from a human donor with non-small cell lung cancer that progressed on radiotherapy plus ipilimumab. Sequencing was performed on peripheral blood, taken from a patient treated with radiotherapy plus ipilimumab. CDR3 coding DNA: TGTGCCTGGAGTGTAAGACGGGCCACCCCCGATGGCTACACCTTC. It encodes CAWSVRRATPDGYTF. Variable domain in full (rest from reference TRBV30 and TRBJ1-2): SQTIHQWPATLVQPVGSPLSLECTVEGTSNPNLYWYRQAAGRGLQLLFYSVGIGQISSEVPQNLSASRPQDRQFILSSKKLLLSDSGFYLCAWSVRRATPDGYTFGSGTRLTVV.